This T cell receptor (beta chain) comes out of a study of vaccination and CD4 T cells after COVID-19. Study-wide context: Ranging from 14 to 241, the interval between dose two and post-vaccine sampling had a median of 72 days. Overlapping peptides covering the spike proteins of SARS-CoV-2, HCoV-NL63, HCoV-OC43 and HCoV-229E were added to stimulate cells.

The length of the CDR3 is 15 residues. V lost 8 bases, J lost 0 bases, and 7 bases stayed unmatched. Germline CDR1 is MNHNS and CDR2 is SASEGT. Cultured CD4+ T cell DNA underwent sequencing with the Oncomine TCR Beta short-read assay. MiXCR, applied by TCRdb to the PCR reads, yields one record per CDR3 protein. The sample carries fewer than 20,000 distinct CDR3 sequences, over 35% recorded once. This clonotype is classed as medium-sized (0.01 to 0.1%). Its antigen is currently unknown. Noted time point: late sampling 161 to 241 days after vaccination in a few convalescent patients. Treatment specified: roughly 11-day PBMC culture with coronavirus spike peptide pools or control peptides (ViraFEST assay).

The TCR was taken from a human donor who had recovered from COVID-19. V usage is TRBV6-1 and J usage is TRBJ1-5, with 7 bases matching TRBD1. The source material was CD4+ T cells from blood, cultured in vitro, sampled about 7 months after SARS-CoV-2 vaccination. CDR3 in DNA: TGTGCCAGCGGACCGACAGGGATTAGCAATCAGCCCCAGCATTTT. It yields the protein CASGPTGISNQPQHF.